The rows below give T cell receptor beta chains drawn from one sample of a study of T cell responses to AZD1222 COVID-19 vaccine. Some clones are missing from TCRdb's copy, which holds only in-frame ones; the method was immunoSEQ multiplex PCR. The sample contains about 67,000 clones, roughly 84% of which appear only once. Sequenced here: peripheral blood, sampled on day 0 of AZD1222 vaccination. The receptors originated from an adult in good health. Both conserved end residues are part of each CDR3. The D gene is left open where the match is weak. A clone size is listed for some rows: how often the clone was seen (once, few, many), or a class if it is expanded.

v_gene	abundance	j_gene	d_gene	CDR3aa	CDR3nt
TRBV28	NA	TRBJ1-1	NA	CASRSRLTEAFF	TGTGCCAGCAGATCCCGGCTGACTGAAGCTTTCTTT
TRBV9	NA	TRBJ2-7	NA	CASSSQGHEQYF	TGTGCCAGCAGCTCGCAGGGCCACGAGCAGTACTTC
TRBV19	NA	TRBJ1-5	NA	CASSGGRVNQPQHF	TGTGCCAGTAGTGGGGGGCGGGTAAATCAGCCCCAGCATTTT
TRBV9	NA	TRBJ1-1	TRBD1	CASSPWDRATEAFF	TGTGCCAGCAGCCCGTGGGACAGGGCAACTGAAGCTTTCTTT
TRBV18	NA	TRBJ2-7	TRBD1	CASSPLEDTDRGRSSYEQYF	TGTGCCAGCTCACCACTTGAGGATACAGACAGGGGGCGATCTTCCTACGAGCAGTACTTC
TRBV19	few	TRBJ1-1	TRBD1	CASSTPGQEAFF	TGTGCCAGTAGTACACCGGGACAGGAAGCTTTCTTT
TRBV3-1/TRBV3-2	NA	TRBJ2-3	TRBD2	CASSQVRGVSTDTQYF	TGTGCCAGCAGCCAAGTCCGGGGGGTAAGCACAGATACGCAGTATTTT
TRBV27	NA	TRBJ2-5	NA	CASSLSNSPETQYF	TGTGCCAGCAGTTTGTCCAATTCCCCAGAGACCCAGTACTTC
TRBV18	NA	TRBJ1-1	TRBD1	CASSLLTGFTEAFF	TGTGCCAGCTCACTCCTGACAGGGTTCACTGAAGCTTTCTTT
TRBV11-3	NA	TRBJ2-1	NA	CASSLRAPEAFGSYNEQFF	TGTGCCAGCAGCTTACGGGCCCCGGAGGCTTTTGGCTCCTACAATGAGCAGTTCTTC
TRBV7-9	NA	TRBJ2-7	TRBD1	CASSPRDRAYEQYF	TGTGCCAGCAGCCCGAGGGACAGAGCCTACGAGCAGTACTTC
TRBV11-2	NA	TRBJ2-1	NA	CASSDRRTGNEQFF	TGTGCCAGCAGCGATCGAAGGACTGGAAATGAGCAGTTCTTC
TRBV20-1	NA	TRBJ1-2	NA	CSASGLYGYTF	TGCAGTGCCTCCGGTCTCTATGGCTACACCTTC
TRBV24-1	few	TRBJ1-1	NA	CATSREWGGNTEAFF	TGTGCCACCAGCCGGGAGTGGGGAGGTAACACTGAAGCTTTCTTT
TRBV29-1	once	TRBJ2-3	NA	CSVLRATAGTQYF	TGCAGCGTTCTTAGGGCTACCGCAGGTACGCAGTATTTT
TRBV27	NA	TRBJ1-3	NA	CASSLSANGNTIYF	TGTGCCAGCAGTTTATCGGCGAACGGAAACACCATATATTTT
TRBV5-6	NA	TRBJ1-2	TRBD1	CASSLGGGHVGPYGYTF	TGTGCCAGCAGCTTGGGAGGGGGCCACGTTGGCCCGTATGGCTACACCTTC